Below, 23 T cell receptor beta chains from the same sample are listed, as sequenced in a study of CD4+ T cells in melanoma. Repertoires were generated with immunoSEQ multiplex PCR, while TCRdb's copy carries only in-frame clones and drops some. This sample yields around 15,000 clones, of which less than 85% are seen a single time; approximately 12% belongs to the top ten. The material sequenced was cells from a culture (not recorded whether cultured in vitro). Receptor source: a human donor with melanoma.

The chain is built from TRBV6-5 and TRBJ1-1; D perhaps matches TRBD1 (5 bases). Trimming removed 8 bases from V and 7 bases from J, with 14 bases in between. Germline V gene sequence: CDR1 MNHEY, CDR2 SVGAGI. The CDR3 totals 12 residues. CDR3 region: CASRPGLGEAFF. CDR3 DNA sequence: TGTGCCAGCCGTCCAGGGTTGGGTGAAGCTTTCTTT.

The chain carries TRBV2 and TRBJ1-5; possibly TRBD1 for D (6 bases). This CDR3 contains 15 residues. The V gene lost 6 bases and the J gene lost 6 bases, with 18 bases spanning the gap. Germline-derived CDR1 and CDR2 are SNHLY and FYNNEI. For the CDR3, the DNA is TGTGCCAGCAGGGATACACAGGGTTTGCGTCAGCCCCAGCATTTT. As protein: CASRDTQGLRQPQHF. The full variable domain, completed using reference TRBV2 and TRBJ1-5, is EPEVTQTPSHQVTQMGQEVILRCVPISNHLYFYWYRQILGQKVEFLVSFYNNEISEKSEIFDDQFSVERPDGSNFTLKIRSTKLEDSAMYFCASRDTQGLRQPQHFGDGTRLSIL.

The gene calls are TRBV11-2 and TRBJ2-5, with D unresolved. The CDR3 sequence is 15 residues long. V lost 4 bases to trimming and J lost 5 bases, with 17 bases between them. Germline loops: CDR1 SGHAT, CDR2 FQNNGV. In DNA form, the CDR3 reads TGTGCCAGCAGCTACCAACTCAATAATCGGGAGACCCAGTACTTC. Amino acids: CASSYQLNNRETQYF.

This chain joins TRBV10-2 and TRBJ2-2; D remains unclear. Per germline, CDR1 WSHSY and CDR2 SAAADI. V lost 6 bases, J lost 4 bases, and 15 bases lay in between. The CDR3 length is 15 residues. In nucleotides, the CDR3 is TGCGCCAGCAGCAAGGGTGCCTATGGCACCGGGGAGCTGTTTTTT. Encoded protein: CASSKGAYGTGELFF.

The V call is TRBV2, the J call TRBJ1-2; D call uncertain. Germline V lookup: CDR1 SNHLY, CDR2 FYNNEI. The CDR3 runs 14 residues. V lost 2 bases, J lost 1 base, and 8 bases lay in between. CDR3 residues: CASSELKVNYGYTF. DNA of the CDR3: TGTGCCAGCAGTGAACTCAAGGTTAACTATGGCTACACCTTC.

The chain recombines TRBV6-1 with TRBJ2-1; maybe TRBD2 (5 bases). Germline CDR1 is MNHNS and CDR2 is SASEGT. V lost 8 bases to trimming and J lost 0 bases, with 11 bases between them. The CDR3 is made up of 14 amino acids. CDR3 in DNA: TGTGCCAGCCATAGGGAGATCTCCTACAATGAGCAGTTCTTC. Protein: CASHREISYNEQFF.

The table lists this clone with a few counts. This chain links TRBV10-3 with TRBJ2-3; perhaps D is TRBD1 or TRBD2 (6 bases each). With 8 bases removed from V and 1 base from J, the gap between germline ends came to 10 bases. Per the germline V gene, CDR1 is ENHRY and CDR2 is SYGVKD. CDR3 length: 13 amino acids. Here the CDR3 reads CAIQEGGTDTQYF. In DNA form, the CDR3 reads TGTGCCATCCAGGAGGGGGGCACAGATACGCAGTATTTT.

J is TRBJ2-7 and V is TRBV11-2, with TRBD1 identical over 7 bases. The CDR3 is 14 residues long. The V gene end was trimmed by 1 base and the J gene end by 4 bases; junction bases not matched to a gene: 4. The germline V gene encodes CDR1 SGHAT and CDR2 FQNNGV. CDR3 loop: CASSLVGRGYEQYF. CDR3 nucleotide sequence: TGTGCCAGCAGCTTAGTTGGCAGGGGGTACGAGCAGTACTTC. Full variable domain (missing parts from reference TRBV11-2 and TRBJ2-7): EAGVAQSPRYKIIEKRQSVAFWCNPISGHATLYWYQQILGQGPKLLIQFQNNGVVDDSQLPKDRFSAERLKGVDSTLKIQPAKLEDSAVYLCASSLVGRGYEQYFGPGTRLTVT.

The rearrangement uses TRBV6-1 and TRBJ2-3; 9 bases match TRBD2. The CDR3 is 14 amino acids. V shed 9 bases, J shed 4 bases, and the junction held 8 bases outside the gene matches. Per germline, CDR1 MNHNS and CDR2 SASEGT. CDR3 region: CASKRGEQSDTQYF. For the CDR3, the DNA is TGTGCCAGTAAGCGGGGGGAACAGTCAGATACGCAGTATTTT.

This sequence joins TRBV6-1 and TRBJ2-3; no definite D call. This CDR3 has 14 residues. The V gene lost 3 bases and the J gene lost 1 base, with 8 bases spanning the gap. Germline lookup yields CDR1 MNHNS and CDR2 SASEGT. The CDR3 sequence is CASSDAPRTDTQYF. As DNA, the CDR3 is TGTGCCAGCAGTGACGCACCGCGCACAGATACGCAGTATTTT.

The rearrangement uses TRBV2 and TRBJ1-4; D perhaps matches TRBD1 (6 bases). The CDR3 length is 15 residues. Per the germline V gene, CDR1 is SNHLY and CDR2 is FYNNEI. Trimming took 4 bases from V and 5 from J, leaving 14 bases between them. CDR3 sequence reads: CASSVRRDTNEKLFF. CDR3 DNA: TGTGCCAGCAGTGTGAGACGGGACACCAATGAAAAACTGTTTTTT.

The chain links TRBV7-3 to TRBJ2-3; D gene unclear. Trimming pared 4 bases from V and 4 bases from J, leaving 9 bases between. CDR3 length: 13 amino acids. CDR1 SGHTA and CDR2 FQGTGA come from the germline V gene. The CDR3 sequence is CASSSIPADTQYF. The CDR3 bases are TGTGCCAGCAGCTCCATCCCCGCAGATACGCAGTATTTT.

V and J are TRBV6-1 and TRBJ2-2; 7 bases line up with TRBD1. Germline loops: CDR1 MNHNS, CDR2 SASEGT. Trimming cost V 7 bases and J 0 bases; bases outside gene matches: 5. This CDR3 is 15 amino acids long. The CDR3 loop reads CASTPGQPNTGELFF. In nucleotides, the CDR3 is TGTGCCAGCACCCCGGGACAGCCGAACACCGGGGAGCTGTTTTTT.

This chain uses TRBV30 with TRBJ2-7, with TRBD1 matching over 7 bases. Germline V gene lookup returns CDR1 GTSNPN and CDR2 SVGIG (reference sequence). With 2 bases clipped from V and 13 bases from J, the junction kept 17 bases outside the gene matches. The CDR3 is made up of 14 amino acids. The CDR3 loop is CAWSHPDRVRLIYF. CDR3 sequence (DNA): TGTGCCTGGAGTCACCCTGACAGGGTCCGCTTAATTTACTTC.

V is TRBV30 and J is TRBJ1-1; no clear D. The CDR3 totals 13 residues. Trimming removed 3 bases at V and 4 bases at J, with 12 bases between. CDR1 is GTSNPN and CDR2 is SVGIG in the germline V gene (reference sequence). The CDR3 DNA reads TGTGCCTGGAGAGGAGGGCTGGGCACTGAAGCTTTCTTT. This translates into CAWRGGLGTEAFF.

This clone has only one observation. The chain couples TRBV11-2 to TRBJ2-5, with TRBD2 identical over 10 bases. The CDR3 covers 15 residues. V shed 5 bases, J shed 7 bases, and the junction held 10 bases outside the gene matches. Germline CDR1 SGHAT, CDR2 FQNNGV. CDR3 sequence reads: CASSAPSGGAPTQYF. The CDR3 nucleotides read TGTGCCAGCAGCGCACCTAGCGGGGGCGCGCCGACCCAGTACTTC.

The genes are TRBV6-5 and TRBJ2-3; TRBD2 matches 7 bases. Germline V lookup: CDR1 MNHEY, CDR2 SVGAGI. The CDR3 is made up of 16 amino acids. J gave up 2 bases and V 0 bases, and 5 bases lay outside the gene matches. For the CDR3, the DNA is TGTGCCAGCAGTTACTCGCTGGGGAGGGTCACAGATACGCAGTATTTT. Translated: CASSYSLGRVTDTQYF.

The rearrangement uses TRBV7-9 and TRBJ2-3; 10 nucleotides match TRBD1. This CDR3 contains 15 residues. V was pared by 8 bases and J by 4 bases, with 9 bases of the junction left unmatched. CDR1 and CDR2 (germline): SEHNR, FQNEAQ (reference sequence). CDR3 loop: CASELHGQGADTQYF. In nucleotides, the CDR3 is TGTGCCAGCGAACTCCACGGACAGGGGGCAGATACGCAGTATTTT.

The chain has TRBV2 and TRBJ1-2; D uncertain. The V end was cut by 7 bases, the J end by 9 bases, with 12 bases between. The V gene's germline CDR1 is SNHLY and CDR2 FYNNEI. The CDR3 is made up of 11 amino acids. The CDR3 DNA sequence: TGTGCCAGCATTCAGGACGTACGCTACACCTTC. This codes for CASIQDVRYTF.

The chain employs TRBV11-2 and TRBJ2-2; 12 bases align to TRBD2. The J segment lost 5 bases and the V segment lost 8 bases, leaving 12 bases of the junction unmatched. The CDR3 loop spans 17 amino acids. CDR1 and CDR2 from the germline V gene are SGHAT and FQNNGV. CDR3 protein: CASRRTSGAPETGELFF. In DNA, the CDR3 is TGTGCCAGCCGGAGGACTAGCGGGGCCCCTGAAACCGGGGAGCTGTTTTTT.

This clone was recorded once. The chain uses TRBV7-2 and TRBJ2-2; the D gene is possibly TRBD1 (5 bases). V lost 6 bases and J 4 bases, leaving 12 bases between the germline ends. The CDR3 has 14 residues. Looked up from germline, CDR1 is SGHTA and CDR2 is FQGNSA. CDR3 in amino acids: CASRAGLRTGELFF. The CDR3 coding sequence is TGTGCCAGCAGAGCAGGGTTGCGCACCGGGGAGCTGTTTTTT.

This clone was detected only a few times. The CDR3 region is CASRKDSSTDTQYF. The DNA for the CDR3 is TGTGCCAGCAGGAAGGACAGTAGCACAGATACGCAGTATTTT. The V call is TRBV2, the J call TRBJ2-3, with D possibly being TRBD1 (6 bases). Trimming cost V 6 bases and J 0 bases, with 10 bases left between them. The CDR3 is 14 amino acids. The germline V gene has CDR1 SNHLY and CDR2 FYNNEI.

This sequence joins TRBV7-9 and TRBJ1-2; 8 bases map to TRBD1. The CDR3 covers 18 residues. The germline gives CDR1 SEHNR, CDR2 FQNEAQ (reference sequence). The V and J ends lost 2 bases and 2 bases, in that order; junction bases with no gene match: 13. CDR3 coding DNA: TGTGCCAGCAGCTTATCCCTCGGTAGGACAGGGACCAACTATGGCTACACCTTC. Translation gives CASSLSLGRTGTNYGYTF.